This T cell receptor (beta chain) derives from a study of T cell repertoires in cytomegalovirus infection. Overall study context: Alongside well-studied HLA-B-restricted CMV epitopes, recently identified HLA-C-restricted CMV epitopes were also used. An indication of both CMV infection and matching HLA type came from public TCR beta signatures.

Findings and caveats of the study: Clonotype analysis showed dominance of the ex vivo response by HLA-C-restricted CMV-specific TCR beta clonotypes.

MiXCR was run by TCRdb on the reads, yielding one entry per CDR3 protein. The data show about 830,000 distinct CDR3 sequences, with less than 35% seen just once and 9.5% to 15% held by the top ten. This clonotype came up many times. What it binds is not known. A junction end diverges from the germline sequence, so it may reflect a read error. Looked up from germline, CDR1 is MGHRA and CDR2 is YSYEKL. CDR3 length equals 11 residues. The chain recombines TRBV4-1 with TRBJ2-1; no firm D call. This TCR derives from a human donor in good health (CMV status not recorded). Some clones in this sample may be carry-over from other donors' samples. The sequencing here drew on cultured CD8+ T cells from PBMCs, taken from culture after CMV antigen stimulation. The chain's CDR3 is CASSQGNEQFF. CDR3 nucleotide sequence: TGTGCCAGCAGTCAAGGAAATGAGCAGTTCTTC.